The sample holds a few counts of the clone carrying this TCR beta chain. The antigen remains undetermined. Those patients with uncontrolled infection, other autoimmune disease, pregnancy or lactation were excluded. PBMCs were derived from roughly 10 ml fresh peripheral blood. The junction had 6 bases not matched to a gene; V was cut back by 2 bases and J by 3 bases. Germline assignment: CDR1 MGHDK and CDR2 SYGVNS. The CDR3 consists of 16 residues. From RNA transcripts, TCR beta CDR3 regions were amplified. Using the HTBI primer set, a first-round RT-PCR was run on the TCR CDR3. TCRdb analysed the multiplex PCR reads with MiXCR anew, one entry per CDR3 protein. The sample lists over 650,000 distinct CDR3 sequences, about 16% seen once, with around 7.7% in the top ten. These data are taken from a study of T cells in Graves' hyperthyroidism and ophthalmopathy. Study-wide background: At initial diagnosis, before any treatment had begun, peripheral blood was obtained.

The study's findings and limits: The authors' 13 V-J model separated ophthalmopathy from stable hyperthyroidism.

The chain carries TRBV25-1 and TRBJ2-2; TRBD2 aligns across 7 bases. Sequencing was done on a sample of blood. The receptor comes from a man between 18 and 29 years old with Graves' hyperthyroidism. CDR3 amino acids: CASSERTRSDTGELFF. The CDR3 DNA reads TGTGCCAGCAGTGAAAGGACTAGATCCGACACCGGGGAGCTGTTTTTT.